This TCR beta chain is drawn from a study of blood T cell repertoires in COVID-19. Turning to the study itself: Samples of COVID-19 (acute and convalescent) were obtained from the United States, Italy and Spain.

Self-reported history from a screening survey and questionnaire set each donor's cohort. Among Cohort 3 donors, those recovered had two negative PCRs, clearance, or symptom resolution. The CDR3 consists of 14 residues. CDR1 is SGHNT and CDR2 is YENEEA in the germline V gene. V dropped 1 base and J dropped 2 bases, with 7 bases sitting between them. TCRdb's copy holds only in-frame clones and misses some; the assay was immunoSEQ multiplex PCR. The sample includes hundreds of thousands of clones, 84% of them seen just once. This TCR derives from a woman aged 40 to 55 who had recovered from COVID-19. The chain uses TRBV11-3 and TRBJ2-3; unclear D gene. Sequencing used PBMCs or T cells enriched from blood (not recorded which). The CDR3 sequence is CASSLGSPTDTQYF. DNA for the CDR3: TGTGCCAGCAGCTTAGGTTCTCCCACAGATACGCAGTATTTT.